What follows are 6 T cell receptor beta chains derived from one specimen sequenced in a study of post-analysis software for immune sequencing data. Regarding the study as a whole: TRBV5-6, TRBV5-1 and TRBV20-1 were among five TRBV segments more frequent in patients than controls.

Their recognized antigens are unknown. Unique molecular identifiers tagged the TCR beta cDNA libraries. A single record per CDR3 protein comes from TCRdb applying MiXCR to the PCR reads. The profile covers about 460,000 distinct CDR3 sequences, with over 35% appearing a single time and around 10% taken by the ten largest. Sequencing was carried out using blood. Every receptor here comes from a girl aged 10 to 17 with multiple sclerosis.

The rearrangement joins TRBV5-1 to TRBJ1-2; D is unresolved. Trimming stripped 0 bases from V and 7 bases from J, with 13 bases between. The germline gives CDR1 SGHRS, CDR2 YFSETQ. The CDR3 is made up of 14 amino acids. CDR3 region: CASSLDSPWSGYTF. CDR3 DNA sequence: TGCGCCAGCAGCTTGGACAGCCCATGGAGTGGCTACACCTTC.

A few counts support this clonotype. The chain uses TRBV28 and TRBJ1-2, with a weak D call TRBD1 (5 bases). This CDR3 spans 15 amino acids. CDR1 is MDHEN, CDR2 SYDVKM, per germline. The V and J ends lost 5 bases and 0 bases respectively, with 13 bases between them. CDR3 coding DNA: TGTGCCAGCAGTCTCTGGGGGGGACCTAACTATGGCTACACCTTC. This gives the protein CASSLWGGPNYGYTF.

This rearrangement joins TRBV7-6 to TRBJ2-7; possibly TRBD2 for D (6 bases). Trimming left V 4 bases short and J 3 bases short, with 13 bases between. The CDR3 extends over 14 amino acids. Germline CDR1 and CDR2: SGHVS and FNYEAQ. CDR3 nucleotide sequence: TGTGCCAGCAGCTCTCGACTAGAAAACTACGAGCAGTACTTC. This sequence encodes CASSSRLENYEQYF.

The V gene is TRBV25-1, the J gene TRBJ2-6, with D maybe TRBD1 (6 bases). Germline-derived CDR1 and CDR2 are MGHDK and SYGVNS. Trimming took 4 bases from V and 0 from J, leaving 13 bases between them. The CDR3 is made up of 17 amino acids. CDR3 sequence (DNA): TGTGCCAGCAGTGCGCCGAGACAGGTCTCTGGGGCCAACGTCCTGACTTTC. Translation: CASSAPRQVSGANVLTF.

The chain is built from TRBV7-8 and TRBJ2-7, with D uncertain. V gave up 1 base and J gave up 2 bases, with 9 bases separating them. This CDR3 has 14 residues. CDR1 is SGHVS and CDR2 is FQNEAQ in the germline V gene. The chain's CDR3 is CASSLDRVTYEQYF. The CDR3 nucleotides are TGTGCCAGCAGCTTAGATAGGGTAACCTACGAGCAGTACTTC.

This rearrangement joins TRBV29-1 to TRBJ1-1; 8 nucleotides line up with TRBD1. Germline CDR1 and CDR2: SQVTM and ANQGSEA. CDR3 length: 11 residues. The V segment lost 2 bases and the J segment 10 bases; nucleotides outside the gene matches: 3. The CDR3 region is CSVEQGAGAFF. The CDR3 region has the DNA TGCAGCGTTGAACAGGGGGCGGGAGCTTTCTTT. Full variable domain (missing parts from reference TRBV29-1 and TRBJ1-1): SAVISQKPSRDICQRGTSLTIQCQVDSQVTMMFWYRQQPGQSLTLIATANQGSEATYESGFVIDKFPISRPNLTFSTLTVSNMSPEDSSIYLCSVEQGAGAFFGQGTRLTVV.